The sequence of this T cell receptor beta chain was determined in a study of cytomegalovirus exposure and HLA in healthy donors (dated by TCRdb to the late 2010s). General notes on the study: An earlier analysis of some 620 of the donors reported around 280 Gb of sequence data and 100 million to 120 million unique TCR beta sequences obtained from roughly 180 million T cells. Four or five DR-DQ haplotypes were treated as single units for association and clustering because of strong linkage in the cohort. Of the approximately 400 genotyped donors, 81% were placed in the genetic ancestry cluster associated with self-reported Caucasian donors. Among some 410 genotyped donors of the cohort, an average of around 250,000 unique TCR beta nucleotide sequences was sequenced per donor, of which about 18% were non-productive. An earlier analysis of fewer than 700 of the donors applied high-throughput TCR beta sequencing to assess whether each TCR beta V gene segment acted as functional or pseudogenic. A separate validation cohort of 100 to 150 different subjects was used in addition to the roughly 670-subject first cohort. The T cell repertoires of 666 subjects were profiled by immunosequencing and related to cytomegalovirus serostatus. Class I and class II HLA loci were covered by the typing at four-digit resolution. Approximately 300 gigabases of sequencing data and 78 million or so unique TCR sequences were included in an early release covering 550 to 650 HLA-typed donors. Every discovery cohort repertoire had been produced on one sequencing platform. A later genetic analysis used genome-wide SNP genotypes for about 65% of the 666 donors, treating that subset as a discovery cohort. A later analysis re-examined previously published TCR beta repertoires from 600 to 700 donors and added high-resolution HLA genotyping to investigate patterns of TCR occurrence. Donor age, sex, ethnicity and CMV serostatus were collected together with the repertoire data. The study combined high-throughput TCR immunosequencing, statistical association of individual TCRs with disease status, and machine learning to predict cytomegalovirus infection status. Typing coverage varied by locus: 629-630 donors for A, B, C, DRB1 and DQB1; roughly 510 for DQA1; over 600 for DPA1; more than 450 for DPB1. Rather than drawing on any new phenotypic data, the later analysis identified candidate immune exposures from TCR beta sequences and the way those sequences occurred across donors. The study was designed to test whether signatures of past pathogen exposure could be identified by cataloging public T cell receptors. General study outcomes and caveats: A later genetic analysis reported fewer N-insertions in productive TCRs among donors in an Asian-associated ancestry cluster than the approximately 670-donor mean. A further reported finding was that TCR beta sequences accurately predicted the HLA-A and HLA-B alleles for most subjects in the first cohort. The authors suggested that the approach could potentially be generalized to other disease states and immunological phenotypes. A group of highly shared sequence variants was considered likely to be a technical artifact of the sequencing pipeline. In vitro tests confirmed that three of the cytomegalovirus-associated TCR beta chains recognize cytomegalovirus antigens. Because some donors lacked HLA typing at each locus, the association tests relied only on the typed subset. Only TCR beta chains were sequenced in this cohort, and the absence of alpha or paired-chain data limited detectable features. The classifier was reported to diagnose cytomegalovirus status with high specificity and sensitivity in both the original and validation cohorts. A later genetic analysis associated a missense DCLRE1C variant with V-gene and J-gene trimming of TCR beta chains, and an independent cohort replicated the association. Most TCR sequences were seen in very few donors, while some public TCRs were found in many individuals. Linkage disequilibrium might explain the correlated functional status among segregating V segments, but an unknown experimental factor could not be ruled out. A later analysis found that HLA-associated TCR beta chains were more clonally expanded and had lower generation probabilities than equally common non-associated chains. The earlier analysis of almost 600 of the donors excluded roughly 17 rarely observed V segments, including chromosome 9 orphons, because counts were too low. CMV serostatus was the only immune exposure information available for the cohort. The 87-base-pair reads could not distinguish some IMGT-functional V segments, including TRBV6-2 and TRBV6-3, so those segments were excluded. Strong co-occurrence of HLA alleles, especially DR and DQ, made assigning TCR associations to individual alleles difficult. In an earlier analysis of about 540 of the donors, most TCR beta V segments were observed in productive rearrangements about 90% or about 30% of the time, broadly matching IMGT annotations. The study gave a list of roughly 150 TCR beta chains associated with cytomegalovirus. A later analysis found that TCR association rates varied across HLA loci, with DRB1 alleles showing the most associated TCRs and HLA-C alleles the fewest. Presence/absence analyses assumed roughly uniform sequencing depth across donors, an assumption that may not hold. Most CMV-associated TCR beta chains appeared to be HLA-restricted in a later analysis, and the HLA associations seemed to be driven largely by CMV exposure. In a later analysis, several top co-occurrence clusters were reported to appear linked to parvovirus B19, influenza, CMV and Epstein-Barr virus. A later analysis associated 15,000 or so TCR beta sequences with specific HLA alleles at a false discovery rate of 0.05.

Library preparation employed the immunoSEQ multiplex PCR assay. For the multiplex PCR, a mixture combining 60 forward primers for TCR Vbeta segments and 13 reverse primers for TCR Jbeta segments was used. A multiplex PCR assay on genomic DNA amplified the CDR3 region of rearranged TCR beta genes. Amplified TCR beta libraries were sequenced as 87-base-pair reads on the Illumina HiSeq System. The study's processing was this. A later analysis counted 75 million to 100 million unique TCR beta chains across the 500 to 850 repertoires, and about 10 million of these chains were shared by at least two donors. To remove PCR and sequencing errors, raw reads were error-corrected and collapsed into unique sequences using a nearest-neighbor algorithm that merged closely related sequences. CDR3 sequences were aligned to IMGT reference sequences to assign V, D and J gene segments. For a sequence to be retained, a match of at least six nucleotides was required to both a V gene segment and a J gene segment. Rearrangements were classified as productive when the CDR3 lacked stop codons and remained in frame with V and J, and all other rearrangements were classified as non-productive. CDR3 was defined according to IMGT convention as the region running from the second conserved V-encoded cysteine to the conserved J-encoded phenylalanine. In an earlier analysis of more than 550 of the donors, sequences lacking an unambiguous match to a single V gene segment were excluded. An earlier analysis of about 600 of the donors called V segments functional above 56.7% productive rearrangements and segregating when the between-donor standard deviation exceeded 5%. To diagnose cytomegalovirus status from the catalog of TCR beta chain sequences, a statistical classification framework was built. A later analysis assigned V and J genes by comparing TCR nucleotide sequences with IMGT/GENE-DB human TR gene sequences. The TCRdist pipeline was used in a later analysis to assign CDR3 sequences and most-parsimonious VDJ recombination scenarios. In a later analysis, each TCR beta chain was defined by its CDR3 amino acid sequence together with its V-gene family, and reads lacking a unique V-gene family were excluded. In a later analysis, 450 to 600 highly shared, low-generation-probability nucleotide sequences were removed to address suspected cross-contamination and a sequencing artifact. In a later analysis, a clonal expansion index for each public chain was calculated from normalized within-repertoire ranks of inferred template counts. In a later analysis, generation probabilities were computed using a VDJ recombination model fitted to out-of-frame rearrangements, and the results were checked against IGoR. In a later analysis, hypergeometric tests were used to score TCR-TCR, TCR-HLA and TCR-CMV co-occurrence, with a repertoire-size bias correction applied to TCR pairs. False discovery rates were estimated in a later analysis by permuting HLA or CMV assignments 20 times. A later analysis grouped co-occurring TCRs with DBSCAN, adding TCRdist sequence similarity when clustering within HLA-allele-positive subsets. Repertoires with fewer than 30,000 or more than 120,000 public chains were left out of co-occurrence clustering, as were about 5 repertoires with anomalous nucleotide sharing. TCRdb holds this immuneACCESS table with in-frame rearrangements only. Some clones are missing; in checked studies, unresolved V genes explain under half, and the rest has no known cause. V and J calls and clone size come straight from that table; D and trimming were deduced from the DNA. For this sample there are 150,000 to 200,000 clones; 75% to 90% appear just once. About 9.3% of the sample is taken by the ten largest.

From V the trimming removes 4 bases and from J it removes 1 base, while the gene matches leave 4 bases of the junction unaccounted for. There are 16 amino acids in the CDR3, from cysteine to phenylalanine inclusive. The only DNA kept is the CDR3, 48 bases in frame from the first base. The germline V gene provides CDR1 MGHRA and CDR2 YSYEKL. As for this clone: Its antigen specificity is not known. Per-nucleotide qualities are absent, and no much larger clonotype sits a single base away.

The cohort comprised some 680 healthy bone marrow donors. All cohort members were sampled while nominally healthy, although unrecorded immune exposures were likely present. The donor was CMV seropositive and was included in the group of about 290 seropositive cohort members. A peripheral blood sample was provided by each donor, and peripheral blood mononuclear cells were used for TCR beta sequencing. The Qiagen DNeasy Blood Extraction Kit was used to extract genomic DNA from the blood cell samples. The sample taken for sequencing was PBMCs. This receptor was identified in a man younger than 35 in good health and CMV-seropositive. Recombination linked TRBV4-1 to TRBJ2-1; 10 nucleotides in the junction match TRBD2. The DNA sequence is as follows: TGCGCCAGCAGCCCCTTAGCGGGGGGTTCCTACAATGAGCAGTTCTTC. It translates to CASSPLAGGSYNEQFF.